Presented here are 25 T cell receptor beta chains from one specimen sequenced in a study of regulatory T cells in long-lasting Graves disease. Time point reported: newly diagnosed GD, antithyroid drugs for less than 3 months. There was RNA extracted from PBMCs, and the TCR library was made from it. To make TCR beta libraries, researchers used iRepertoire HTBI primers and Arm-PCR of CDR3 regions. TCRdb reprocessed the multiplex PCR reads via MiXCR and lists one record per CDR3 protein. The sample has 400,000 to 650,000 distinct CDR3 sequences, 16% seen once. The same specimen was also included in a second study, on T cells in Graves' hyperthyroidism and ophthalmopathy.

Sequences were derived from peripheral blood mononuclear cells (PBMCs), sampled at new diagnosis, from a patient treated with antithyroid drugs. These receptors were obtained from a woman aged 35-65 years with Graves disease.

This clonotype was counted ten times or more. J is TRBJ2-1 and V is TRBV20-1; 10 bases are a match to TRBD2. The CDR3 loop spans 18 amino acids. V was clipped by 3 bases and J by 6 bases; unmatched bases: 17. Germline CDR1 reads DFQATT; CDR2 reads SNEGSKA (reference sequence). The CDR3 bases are TGCAGTGCTAGCCCTCCCCAGATATCTAGCGGGGGAACCAATGAGCAGTTCTTC. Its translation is CSASPPQISSGGTNEQFF.

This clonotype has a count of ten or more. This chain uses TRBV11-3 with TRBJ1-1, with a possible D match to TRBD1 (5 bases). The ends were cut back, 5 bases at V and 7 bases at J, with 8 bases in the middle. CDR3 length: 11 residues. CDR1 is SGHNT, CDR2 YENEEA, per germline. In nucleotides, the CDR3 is TGTGCCAGCAGCGGGGACGGTGAAGCTTTCTTT. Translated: CASSGDGEAFF. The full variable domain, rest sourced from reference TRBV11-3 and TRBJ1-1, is EAGVVQSPRYKIIEKKQPVAFWCNPISGHNTLYWYLQNLGQGPELLIRYENEEAVDDSQLPKDRFSAERLKGVDSTLKIQPAELGDSAVYLCASSGDGEAFFGQGTRLTVV.

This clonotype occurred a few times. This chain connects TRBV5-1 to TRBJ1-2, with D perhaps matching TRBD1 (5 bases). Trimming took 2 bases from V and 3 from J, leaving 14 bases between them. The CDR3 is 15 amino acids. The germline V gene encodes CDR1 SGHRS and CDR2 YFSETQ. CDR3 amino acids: CASSFGPGEDYGYTF. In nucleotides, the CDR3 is TGCGCCAGCAGCTTCGGCCCGGGGGAGGACTATGGCTACACCTTC.

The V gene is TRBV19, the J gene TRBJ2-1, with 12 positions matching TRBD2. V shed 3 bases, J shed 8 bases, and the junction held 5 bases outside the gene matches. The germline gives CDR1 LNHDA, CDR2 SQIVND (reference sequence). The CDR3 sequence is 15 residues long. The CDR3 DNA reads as TGTGCCAGTAGTATCCTAGCGGGGGGGAGCGATGAGCAGTTCTTC. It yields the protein CASSILAGGSDEQFF.

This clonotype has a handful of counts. CDR3 residues: CAIRVTGGNSPLHF. In DNA, the CDR3 is TGTGCCATCAGAGTAACAGGGGGAAATTCACCCCTCCACTTT. The chain is built from TRBV10-3 and TRBJ1-6, with 8 bases matching TRBD1. The junction had 5 bases not matched to a gene; V was cut back by 6 bases and J by 7 bases. Per the germline V gene, CDR1 is ENHRY and CDR2 is SYGVKD. The CDR3 loop spans 14 amino acids.

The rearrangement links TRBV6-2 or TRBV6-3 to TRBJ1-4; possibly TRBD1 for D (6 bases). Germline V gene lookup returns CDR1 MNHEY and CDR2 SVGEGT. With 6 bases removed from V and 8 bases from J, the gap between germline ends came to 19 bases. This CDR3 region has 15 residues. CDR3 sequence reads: CASRLTGQTREKLFF. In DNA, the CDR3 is TGTGCCAGCAGATTGACGGGACAAACGAGAGAAAAACTGTTTTTT.

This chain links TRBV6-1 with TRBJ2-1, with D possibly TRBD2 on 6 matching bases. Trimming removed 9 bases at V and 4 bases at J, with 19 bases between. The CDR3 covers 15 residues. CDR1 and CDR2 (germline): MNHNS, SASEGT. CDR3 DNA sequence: TGTGCCAGTAAGGGGAACGGGGGTCTATACAATGAGCAGTTCTTC. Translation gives CASKGNGGLYNEQFF.

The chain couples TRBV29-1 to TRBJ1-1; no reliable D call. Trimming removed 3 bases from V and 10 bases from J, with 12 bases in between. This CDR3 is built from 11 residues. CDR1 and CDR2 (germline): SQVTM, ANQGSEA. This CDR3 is CSVEGSVGAFF. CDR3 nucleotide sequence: TGCAGCGTTGAGGGTTCGGTAGGAGCTTTCTTT.

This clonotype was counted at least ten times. CDR3 loop: CASSFRTGNTEAFF. CDR3 sequence (DNA): TGTGCCAGCAGTTTCCGGACAGGGAACACTGAAGCTTTCTTT. J is TRBJ1-1 and V is TRBV12-3 or TRBV12-4; 7 nucleotides line up with TRBD1. The CDR3 is 14 residues long. The ends lost 3 bases at V and 1 base at J; junction bases unmatched: 2.

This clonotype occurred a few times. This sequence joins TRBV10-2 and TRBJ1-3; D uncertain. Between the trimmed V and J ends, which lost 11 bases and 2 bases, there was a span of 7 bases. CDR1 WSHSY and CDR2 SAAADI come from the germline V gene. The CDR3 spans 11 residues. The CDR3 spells CARRAGNTIYF. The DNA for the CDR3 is TGCGCCCGCCGGGCTGGAAACACCATATATTTT.

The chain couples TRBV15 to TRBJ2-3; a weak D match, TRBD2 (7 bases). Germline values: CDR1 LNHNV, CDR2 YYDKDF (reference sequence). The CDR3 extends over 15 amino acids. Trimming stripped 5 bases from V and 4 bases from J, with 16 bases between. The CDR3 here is CATSGGGADPDTQYF. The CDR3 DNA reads TGTGCCACCAGCGGGGGGGGCGCCGATCCAGATACGCAGTATTTT.

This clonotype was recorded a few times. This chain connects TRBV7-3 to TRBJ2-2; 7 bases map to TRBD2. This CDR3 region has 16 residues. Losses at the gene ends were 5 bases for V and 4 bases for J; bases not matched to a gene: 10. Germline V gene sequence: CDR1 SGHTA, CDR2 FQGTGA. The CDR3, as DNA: TGTGCCAGCAGCCCAGGACTAGTTTTGGGCACCGGGGAGCTGTTTTTT. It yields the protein CASSPGLVLGTGELFF.

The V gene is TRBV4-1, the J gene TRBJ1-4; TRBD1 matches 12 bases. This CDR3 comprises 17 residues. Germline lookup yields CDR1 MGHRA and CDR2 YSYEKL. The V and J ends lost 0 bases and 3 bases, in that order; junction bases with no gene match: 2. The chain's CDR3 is CASSQEGQGASNEKLFF. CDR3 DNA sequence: TGCGCCAGCAGCCAAGAGGGACAGGGGGCTTCTAATGAAAAACTGTTTTTT.

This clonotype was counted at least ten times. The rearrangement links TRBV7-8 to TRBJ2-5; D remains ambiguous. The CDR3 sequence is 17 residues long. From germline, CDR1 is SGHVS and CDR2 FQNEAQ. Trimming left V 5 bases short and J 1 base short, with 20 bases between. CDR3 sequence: CASSPYQAQPIQETQYF. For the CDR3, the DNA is TGTGCCAGCAGCCCATATCAGGCCCAACCCATCCAAGAGACCCAGTACTTC.

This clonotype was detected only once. CDR3 loop: CASSIGGFNEKLFF. Here the CDR3 DNA reads TGTGCCAGTAGTATTGGGGGATTTAATGAAAAACTGTTTTTT. The chain combines TRBV19 with TRBJ1-4, with D tentatively TRBD1 (5 bases). This CDR3 has 14 residues. V dropped 3 bases and J dropped 4 bases, with 9 bases sitting between them. CDR1 is LNHDA and CDR2 is SQIVND in the germline V gene (reference sequence).

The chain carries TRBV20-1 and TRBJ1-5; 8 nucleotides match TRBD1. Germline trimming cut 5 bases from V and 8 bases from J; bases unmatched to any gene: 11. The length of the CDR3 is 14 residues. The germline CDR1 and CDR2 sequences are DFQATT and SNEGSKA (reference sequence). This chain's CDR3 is CSAGRPGGLEPQHF. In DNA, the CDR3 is TGCAGTGCTGGGCGCCCAGGGGGCTTGGAGCCCCAGCATTTT.

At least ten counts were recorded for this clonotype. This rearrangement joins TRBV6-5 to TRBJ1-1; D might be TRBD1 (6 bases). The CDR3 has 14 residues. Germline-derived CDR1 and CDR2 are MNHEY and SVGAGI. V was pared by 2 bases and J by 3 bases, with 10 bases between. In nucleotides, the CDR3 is TGTGCCAGCAGTTACGGACAGAGCGACACTGAAGCTTTCTTT. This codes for CASSYGQSDTEAFF.

The CDR3 region has the DNA TGTGCCAGCAGCCGGGCGGGGAGAAATAATGAAGCTTTCTTT. This encodes CASSRAGRNNEAFF. The V gene is TRBV3-1, the J gene TRBJ1-1; D is uncertain. Trimming cost V 4 bases and J 7 bases, with 16 bases left between them. The germline CDR1 and CDR2 sequences are LGHDT and YNNKEL (reference sequence). The CDR3 runs 14 residues.

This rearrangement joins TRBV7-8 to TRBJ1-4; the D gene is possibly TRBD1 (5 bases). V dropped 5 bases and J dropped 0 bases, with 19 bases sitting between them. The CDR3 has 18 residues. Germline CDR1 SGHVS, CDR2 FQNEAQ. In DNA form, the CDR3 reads TGTGCCAGCAGCCCAAAGACCCCCGGGACCTCAACTAATGAAAAACTGTTTTTT. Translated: CASSPKTPGTSTNEKLFF.

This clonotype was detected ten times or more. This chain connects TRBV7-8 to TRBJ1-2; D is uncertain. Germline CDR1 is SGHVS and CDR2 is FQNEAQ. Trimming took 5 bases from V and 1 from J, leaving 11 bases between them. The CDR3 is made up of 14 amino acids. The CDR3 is CASSPLAVNYGYTF. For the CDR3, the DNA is TGTGCCAGCAGCCCTTTGGCCGTTAACTATGGCTACACCTTC.

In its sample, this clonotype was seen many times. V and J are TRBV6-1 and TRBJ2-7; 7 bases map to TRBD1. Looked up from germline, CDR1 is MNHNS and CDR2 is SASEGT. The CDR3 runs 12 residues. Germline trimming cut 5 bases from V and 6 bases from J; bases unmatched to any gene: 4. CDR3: CASSRPGGEQYF. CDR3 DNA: TGTGCCAGCAGTCGCCCAGGGGGCGAGCAGTACTTC.

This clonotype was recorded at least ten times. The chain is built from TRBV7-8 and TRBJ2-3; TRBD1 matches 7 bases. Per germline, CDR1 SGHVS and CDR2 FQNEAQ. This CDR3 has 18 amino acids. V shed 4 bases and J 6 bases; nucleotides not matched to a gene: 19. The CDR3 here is CASSSGADRTFWGDTQYF. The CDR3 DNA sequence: TGTGCCAGCAGCTCGGGCGCGGACAGGACCTTCTGGGGGGATACGCAGTATTTT.

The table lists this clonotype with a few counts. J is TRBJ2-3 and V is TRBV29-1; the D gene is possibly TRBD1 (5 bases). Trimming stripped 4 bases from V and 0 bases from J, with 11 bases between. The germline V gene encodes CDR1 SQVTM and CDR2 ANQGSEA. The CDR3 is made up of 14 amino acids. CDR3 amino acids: CSVVRTTSTDTQYF. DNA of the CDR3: TGCAGCGTTGTTCGGACAACTAGCACAGATACGCAGTATTTT.

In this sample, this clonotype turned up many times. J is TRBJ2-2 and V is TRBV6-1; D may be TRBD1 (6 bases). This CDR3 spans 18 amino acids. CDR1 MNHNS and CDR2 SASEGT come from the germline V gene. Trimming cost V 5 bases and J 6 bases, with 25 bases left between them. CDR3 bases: TGTGCCAGCAGTACCCGGGACAAACTCCGATTCGGTCCCGGGGAGCTGTTTTTT. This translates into CASSTRDKLRFGPGELFF.

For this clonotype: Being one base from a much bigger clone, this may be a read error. The CDR3 spells CATGGPHYRNEQFF. The CDR3 DNA reads TGTGCCACAGGGGGGCCACACTACCGTAATGAGCAGTTCTTC. The chain has TRBV7-9 and TRBJ2-1; possibly TRBD1 for D (7 bases). The CDR3 is 14 residues long. The germline gives CDR1 SEHNR, CDR2 FQNEAQ (reference sequence). The V end lost 10 bases, the J end lost 7 bases, and 20 bases lay between the germline ends.